The clone carrying this T cell receptor beta chain was detected only a few times. Antigen: not known. It was with a sample-barcoded 5' primer and a J-beta primer mix that a second PCR of roughly 6 to 12 cycles was run. Through a template-switch adaptor with 12 random nucleotides, each cDNA molecule received a tag. TCRdb independently ran MiXCR on the 5' RACE reads; one entry per CDR3 protein. This sample yields around 970,000 distinct CDR3 sequences, of which roughly 47% are seen a single time; 20% to 25% belongs to the top ten. This entry belongs to a study of blood T cells in healthy people across ages. Overall study results and limits: A roughly linear fall in TCR beta diversity per million T cells was seen with increasing age.

The CDR3 is made up of 13 amino acids. Germline values: CDR1 DFQATT, CDR2 SNEGSKA (reference sequence). Trimming shortened V by 3 bases and J by 10 bases, and 16 bases separated the two germline ends. Around 9 milliliters of peripheral blood were drawn from each donor into EDTA-treated tubes. A minimum of 6.5 million PBMCs was isolated per sample. The TCR originated in a woman aged 55-70 years in good health. Material for sequencing was blood. The chain joins TRBV20-1 to TRBJ2-4, with D possibly being TRBD1 (6 bases). The CDR3 bases are TGCAGTGCTAGGGGGGACAAGGAAGGAATTCAGTACTTC. Its translation: CSARGDKEGIQYF.